The 25 T cell receptor beta chains given below trace back to one sample, sequenced in a study of response to subunit inactivated influenza vaccine. TCRdb reprocessed the RT-PCR reads via MiXCR and lists one record per CDR3 protein. The sample consists of about 780,000 distinct CDR3 sequences, approximately 17% of them appearing once. The sample in question was PBMCs from blood, obtained approximately 5 days after vaccination. The receptors were gathered from a man aged 45-65 years who received an inactivated influenza vaccine.

The rearrangement links TRBV6-1 to TRBJ2-5; the D gene is possibly TRBD2 (5 bases). With 6 bases removed from V and 5 bases from J, the gap between germline ends came to 16 bases. This CDR3 has 14 residues. The germline CDR1 and CDR2 sequences are MNHNS and SASEGT. This CDR3 is CASSPPGWEETQYF. The CDR3 region has the DNA TGTGCCAGCAGCCCTCCCGGATGGGAGGAGACCCAGTACTTC.

The J gene is TRBJ1-2, the V gene TRBV11-2; tentative D call: TRBD1 (5 bases). Germline loops: CDR1 SGHAT, CDR2 FQNNGV. The V and J ends lost 1 base and 10 bases respectively, with 13 bases between them. The CDR3 totals 13 residues. This chain's CDR3 is CASSLAAGNDYTF. The CDR3 coding sequence is TGTGCCAGCAGCTTAGCGGCAGGGAATGACTACACCTTC.

This chain uses TRBV7-9 with TRBJ2-1; TRBD2 matches at 7 bases. Germline V gene lookup returns CDR1 SEHNR and CDR2 FQNEAQ (reference sequence). J gave up 8 bases and V 0 bases, and 10 bases lay outside the gene matches. The CDR3 spans 16 residues. CDR3 in amino acids: CASSLAMSLAVDEQFF. The CDR3 DNA sequence: TGTGCCAGCAGCTTAGCGATGAGTCTAGCGGTCGATGAGCAGTTCTTC.

This clonotype was counted only a few times. The V call is TRBV20-1, the J call TRBJ1-4; 8 nucleotides match TRBD1. J was trimmed by 7 bases and V by 3 bases; bases with no gene match: 4. Germline-derived CDR1 and CDR2 are DFQATT and SNEGSKA (reference sequence). This CDR3 region has 13 residues. The CDR3 sequence: CSARDRAVEKLFF. CDR3 sequence (DNA): TGCAGTGCTAGGGACAGGGCTGTTGAAAAACTGTTTTTT.

Many counts were recorded for this clonotype. V is TRBV6-6 and J is TRBJ2-3; D unresolved. The CDR3 contains 13 residues. The germline gives CDR1 MNHNY, CDR2 SVGAGI (reference sequence). V was pared by 2 bases and J by 6 bases, with 9 bases between. The CDR3 region is CASSYRYWDTQYF. The CDR3 region has the DNA TGTGCCAGCAGTTACCGTTACTGGGATACGCAGTATTTT.

This clonotype has a single count. The chain employs TRBV7-2 and TRBJ2-1; the D gene is possibly TRBD1 (5 bases). Trimming stripped 0 bases from V and 8 bases from J, with 11 bases between. The CDR3 contains 14 residues. Germline lookup yields CDR1 SGHTA and CDR2 FQGNSA. Here the CDR3 DNA reads TGTGCCAGCAGCTTAGCGTACGACAGATATGAGCAGTTCTTC. Translating gives CASSLAYDRYEQFF.

This chain joins TRBV5-1 and TRBJ2-1, with TRBD2 matching 12 bases. CDR1 is SGHRS, CDR2 YFSETQ, per germline. Losses at the gene ends were 5 bases for V and 8 bases for J; bases not matched to a gene: 8. The CDR3 is made up of 15 amino acids. The CDR3 region has the DNA TGCGCCAGCAGACAGCTAGCGGGAGGGCCCGATGAGCAGTTCTTC. It yields the protein CASRQLAGGPDEQFF.

Concerning this clonotype: With a much larger clone just one base away, this may be a read error. The chain combines TRBV10-3 with TRBJ2-4, with D perhaps being TRBD1 or TRBD2 (5 bases each). The CDR3 loop spans 14 amino acids. Germline CDR1 reads ENHRY; CDR2 reads SYGVKD. As DNA, the CDR3 is TGTGGCATCAGTGGACCGGGACCCAGCAACATTCAGTACTTC. Translation: CGISGPGPSNIQYF.

The chain combines TRBV6-1 with TRBJ1-2; 9 bases map to TRBD1. Per the germline V gene, CDR1 is MNHNS and CDR2 is SASEGT. This CDR3 is 14 amino acids long. The J segment lost 2 bases and the V segment lost 6 bases, leaving 4 bases of the junction unmatched. CDR3: CASRRGQGNYGYTF. The CDR3 bases are TGTGCCAGCAGACGGGGACAGGGAAACTATGGCTACACCTTC.

This sequence joins TRBV4-1 and TRBJ2-5, with D possibly matching TRBD2 (5 bases). V shed 1 base and J shed 6 bases, with 12 bases lying between them. This CDR3 has 14 residues. The germline V gene has CDR1 MGHRA and CDR2 YSYEKL. CDR3 in DNA: TGCGCCAGCAGCCAAGTAGGAGGTTGGAAGACCCAGTACTTC. Translating it yields CASSQVGGWKTQYF.

The chain carries TRBV3-1 and TRBJ2-7; the D gene could be TRBD1 or TRBD2 (5 bases each). This CDR3 contains 15 residues. The ends were cut back, 0 bases at V and 2 bases at J, with 11 bases in the middle. Germline loops: CDR1 LGHDT, CDR2 YNNKEL (reference sequence). The CDR3 bases are TGTGCCAGCAGCCAAGATGGGAGACAGCCCTACGAGCAGTACTTC. The encoded protein is CASSQDGRQPYEQYF.

This chain joins TRBV7-8 and TRBJ2-1, with D perhaps given as TRBD1 or TRBD2 (5 bases each). Germline V gene data show CDR1 as SGHVS and CDR2 as FQNEAQ. The CDR3 loop spans 14 amino acids. The V end was cut by 0 bases, the J end by 7 bases, with 10 bases between. This chain's CDR3 is CASSLAGRDNEQFF. In DNA, the CDR3 is TGTGCCAGCAGCTTAGCGGGACGGGATAATGAGCAGTTCTTC.

This clonotype was counted only a few times. The rearrangement uses TRBV13 and TRBJ1-6, with D maybe TRBD1 (5 bases). V was trimmed by 5 bases and J by 10 bases, leaving 15 bases between them. The germline gives CDR1 PRHDT, CDR2 FYEKMQ (reference sequence). The CDR3 loop spans 14 amino acids. CDR3 in DNA: TGTGCCAGCAGCAGGGGCCGCCGCCCCTCACCCCTCCACTTT. Amino acids: CASSRGRRPSPLHF.

The rearrangement joins TRBV7-2 to TRBJ2-2; 9 positions match TRBD2. Germline V lookup: CDR1 SGHTA, CDR2 FQGNSA. V gave up 1 base and J gave up 6 bases; unmatched junction bases: 3. This CDR3 has 15 amino acids. This CDR3 is CASSLVAGGAGELFF. The CDR3 nucleotides are TGTGCCAGCAGCTTAGTGGCGGGAGGGGCCGGGGAGCTGTTTTTT.

This chain links TRBV5-1 with TRBJ2-2, with 9 bases matching TRBD1. V was clipped by 6 bases and J by 4 bases; unmatched bases: 7. Per germline, CDR1 SGHRS and CDR2 YFSETQ. CDR3 length equals 15 residues. The CDR3 spells CASTSGQGRTGELFF. The CDR3 DNA sequence: TGCGCCAGCACCTCGGGACAGGGACGCACCGGGGAGCTGTTTTTT.

This chain connects TRBV7-2 to TRBJ2-1; possibly TRBD2 for D (7 bases). Germline V gene sequence: CDR1 SGHTA, CDR2 FQGNSA. The CDR3 contains 15 residues. V lost 1 base and J 5 bases, leaving 12 bases between the germline ends. DNA of the CDR3: TGTGCCAGCAGCTTAGTAGGGGGGGGGCACAATGAGCAGTTCTTC. This encodes CASSLVGGGHNEQFF.

This clonotype has only a few counts. The chain combines TRBV6-1 with TRBJ2-1; D possibly corresponds to TRBD1 (5 bases). V lost 7 bases and J 0 bases, leaving 19 bases between the germline ends. Germline-derived CDR1 and CDR2 are MNHNS and SASEGT. The length of the CDR3 is 17 residues. CDR3 residues: CASTPLGVRGSYNEQFF. CDR3 in DNA: TGTGCCAGCACCCCCCTTGGGGTAAGGGGCTCCTACAATGAGCAGTTCTTC.

This clonotype has just a few counts. This chain links TRBV29-1 with TRBJ2-1, with D tentatively TRBD1 or TRBD2 (6 bases each). The V gene lost 8 bases and the J gene lost 6 bases, with 11 bases spanning the gap. The CDR3 runs 11 residues. Germline CDR1 SQVTM, CDR2 ANQGSEA. CDR3 coding DNA: TGCAGCATACAGGGAGGCAATGAGCAGTTCTTC. Amino acids: CSIQGGNEQFF.

The gene calls are TRBV20-1 and TRBJ2-7; a possible D gene is TRBD1 (5 bases). There are 15 residues in the CDR3. V was trimmed by 6 bases and J by 6 bases, leaving 24 bases between them. Looked up from germline, CDR1 is DFQATT and CDR2 is SNEGSKA (reference sequence). The CDR3 region is CSALDGADLWGEQYF. DNA of the CDR3: TGCAGTGCCCTAGATGGGGCTGACCTATGGGGCGAGCAGTACTTC.

This clonotype was detected ten times or more. CDR3 sequence reads: CAIPGQNYGYTF. CDR3 DNA sequence: TGTGCCATCCCAGGACAGAACTATGGCTACACCTTC. The chain couples TRBV10-3 to TRBJ1-2; possibly TRBD1 for D (6 bases). Germline V CDR1 and CDR2: ENHRY, SYGVKD. This CDR3 spans 12 amino acids. V was pared by 8 bases and J by 2 bases, with 9 bases between.

The chain combines TRBV27 with TRBJ2-1, with a weak D call TRBD2 (7 bases). Trimming pared 6 bases from V and 10 bases from J, leaving 19 bases between. Germline lookup yields CDR1 MNHEY and CDR2 SMNVEV (reference sequence). CDR3 length equals 14 residues. CDR3 amino acids: CASSHSGGGQEQFF. The CDR3 bases are TGTGCCAGCAGCCACTCTGGGGGGGGGCAAGAGCAGTTCTTC.

The chain is built from TRBV7-2 and TRBJ2-7; the D gene is possibly TRBD2 (6 bases). The CDR3 length is 16 residues. Germline V gene sequence: CDR1 SGHTA, CDR2 FQGNSA. The ends were cut back, 1 base at V and 3 bases at J, with 16 bases in the middle. DNA of the CDR3: TGTGCCAGCAGCTTAGGAGTTGGAGCGGGTCGCTACGAGCAGTACTTC. Its protein product is CASSLGVGAGRYEQYF.

The chain links TRBV27 to TRBJ2-1; 10 bases map to TRBD2. The ends lost 3 bases at V and 2 bases at J; junction bases unmatched: 7. The length of the CDR3 is 17 residues. CDR1 is MNHEY, CDR2 SMNVEV, per germline (reference sequence). The CDR3 reads CASSFPPGLAPYNEQFF. CDR3 nucleotides: TGTGCCAGCAGTTTCCCCCCGGGACTAGCGCCCTACAATGAGCAGTTCTTC.

This clonotype has ten or more counts. This chain connects TRBV28 to TRBJ1-1; D not resolved. V was trimmed by 1 base and J by 6 bases, leaving 12 bases between them. The CDR3 is 14 amino acids. Germline CDR1 is MDHEN and CDR2 is SYDVKM. CDR3 loop: CASSLLFLGSEAFF. The CDR3 DNA reads as TGTGCCAGCAGTTTATTATTTTTGGGATCTGAAGCTTTCTTT.

This clonotype was observed a handful of times. J is TRBJ1-2 and V is TRBV29-1; 8 bases are a match to TRBD1. This CDR3 region has 13 residues. Germline loops: CDR1 SQVTM, CDR2 ANQGSEA. J was trimmed by 8 bases and V by 4 bases; bases with no gene match: 9. CDR3 sequence reads: CSVVWQGARGYTF. The CDR3 DNA is TGCAGCGTTGTTTGGCAGGGGGCGCGGGGCTACACCTTC. The whole variable domain, remainder taken from reference TRBV29-1 and TRBJ1-2, is SAVISQKPSRDICQRGTSLTIQCQVDSQVTMMFWYRQQPGQSLTLIATANQGSEATYESGFVIDKFPISRPNLTFSTLTVSNMSPEDSSIYLCSVVWQGARGYTFGSGTRLTVV.